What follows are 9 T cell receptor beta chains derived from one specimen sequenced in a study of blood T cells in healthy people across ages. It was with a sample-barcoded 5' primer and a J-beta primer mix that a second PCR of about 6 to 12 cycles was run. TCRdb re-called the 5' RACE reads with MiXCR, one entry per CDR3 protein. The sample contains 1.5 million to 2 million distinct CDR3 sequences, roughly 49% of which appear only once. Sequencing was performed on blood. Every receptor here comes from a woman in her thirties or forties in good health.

In DNA, the CDR3 is TGTGCCAGCAGCCAAGACTCGGCCCTCCTCTACAATGAGCAGTTCTTC. Protein: CASSQDSALLYNEQFF. The chain carries TRBV4-2 and TRBJ2-1; D is uncertain. The ends were cut back, 0 bases at V and 3 bases at J, with 12 bases in the middle. Germline V gene sequence: CDR1 LGHNA, CDR2 YNFKEQ. This CDR3 region has 16 residues.

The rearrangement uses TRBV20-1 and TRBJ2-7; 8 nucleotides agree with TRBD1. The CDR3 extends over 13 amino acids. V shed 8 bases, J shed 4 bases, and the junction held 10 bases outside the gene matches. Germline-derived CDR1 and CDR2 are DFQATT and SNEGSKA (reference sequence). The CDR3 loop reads CSSGQGGLYEQYF. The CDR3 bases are TGCAGTTCTGGACAGGGAGGATTGTACGAGCAGTACTTC.

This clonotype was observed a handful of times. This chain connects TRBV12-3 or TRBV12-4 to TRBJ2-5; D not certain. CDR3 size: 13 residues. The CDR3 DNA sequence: TGTGCATCAGCGTTGGCGCCCCAAGAGACCCAGTACTTC. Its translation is CASALAPQETQYF.

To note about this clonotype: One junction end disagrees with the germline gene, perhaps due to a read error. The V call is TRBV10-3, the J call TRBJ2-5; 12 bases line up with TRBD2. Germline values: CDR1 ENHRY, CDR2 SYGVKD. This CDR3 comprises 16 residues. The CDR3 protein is CAVRPSSGGVAETQYF. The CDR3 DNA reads TGTGCCGTCAGACCTTCTAGCGGGGGGGTCGCAGAGACCCAGTACTTC.

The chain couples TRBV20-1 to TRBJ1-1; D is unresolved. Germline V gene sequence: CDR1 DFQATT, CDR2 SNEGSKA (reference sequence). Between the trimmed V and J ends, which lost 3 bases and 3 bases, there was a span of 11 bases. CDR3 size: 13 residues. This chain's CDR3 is CSARLGSDTEAFF. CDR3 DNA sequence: TGCAGTGCTAGGCTGGGTTCTGACACTGAAGCTTTCTTT.

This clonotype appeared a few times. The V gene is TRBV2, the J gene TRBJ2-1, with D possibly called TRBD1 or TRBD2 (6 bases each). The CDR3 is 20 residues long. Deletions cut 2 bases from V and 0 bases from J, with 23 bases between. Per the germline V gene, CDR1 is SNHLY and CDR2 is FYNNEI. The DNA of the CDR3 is TGTGCCAGCAGTGAAAGTATGGTGGAGGGGGGCCCGAGCTCCTACAATGAGCAGTTCTTC. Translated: CASSESMVEGGPSSYNEQFF.

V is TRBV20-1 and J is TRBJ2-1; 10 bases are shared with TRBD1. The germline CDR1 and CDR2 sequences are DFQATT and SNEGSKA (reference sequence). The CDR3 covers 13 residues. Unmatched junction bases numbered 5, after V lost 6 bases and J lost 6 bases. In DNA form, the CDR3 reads TGCAGTGCCGGGACAGGGGCTACCAATGAGCAGTTCTTC. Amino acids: CSAGTGATNEQFF.

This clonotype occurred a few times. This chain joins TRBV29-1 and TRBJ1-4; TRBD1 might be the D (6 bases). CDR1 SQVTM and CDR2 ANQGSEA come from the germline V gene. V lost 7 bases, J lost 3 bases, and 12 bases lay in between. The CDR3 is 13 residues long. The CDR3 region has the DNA TGCAGCGGGGCGGACAGTCCTAATGAAAAACTGTTTTTT. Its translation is CSGADSPNEKLFF.

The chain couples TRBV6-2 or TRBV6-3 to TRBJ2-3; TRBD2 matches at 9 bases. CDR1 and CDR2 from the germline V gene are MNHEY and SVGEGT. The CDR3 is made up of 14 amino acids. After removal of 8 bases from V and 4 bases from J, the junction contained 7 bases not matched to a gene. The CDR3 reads CASWLAGYSDTQYF. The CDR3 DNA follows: TGTGCCAGCTGGCTAGCGGGGTACTCAGATACGCAGTATTTT.